This TCR beta chain was recovered during a study of tumor-infiltrating lymphocytes in primary liver carcinoma. This clonotype has at least ten counts. Constant-region priming of 500 ng total RNA yielded TCR beta cDNA. It was through three nested multiplex PCR rounds of slightly modified ARM-PCR that TCR beta libraries arose. The first two PCR rounds used TRBV1-TRBV30 primers with a Cbeta primer, roughly 10 cycles each. Each CDR3 protein gets one entry after TCRdb re-called the multiplex PCR reads with MiXCR. The table records around 60,000 distinct CDR3 sequences, over 60% of them present only once. Co-extracting RNA and DNA was done with about 20-33 mg of unsorted bulk tissue as input. CDR3 length: 17 amino acids. Germline CDR1 SGHAT, CDR2 FQNNGV. The V and J ends lost 5 bases and 4 bases respectively, with 20 bases between them.

The sequence came from a man in his forties with primary liver carcinoma and hepatitis B virus infection. The sequenced sample consisted of liver tumor tissue from sampling region 4. Subset here: tumor region T4, right-lateral pole. The rearrangement uses TRBV11-2 and TRBJ2-2, with D possibly being TRBD1 or TRBD2 (6 bases each). CDR3 in amino acids: CASSPVGRGLVTGELFF. The CDR3 DNA reads TGTGCCAGCAGCCCAGTAGGCAGGGGACTTGTCACCGGGGAGCTGTTTTTT.